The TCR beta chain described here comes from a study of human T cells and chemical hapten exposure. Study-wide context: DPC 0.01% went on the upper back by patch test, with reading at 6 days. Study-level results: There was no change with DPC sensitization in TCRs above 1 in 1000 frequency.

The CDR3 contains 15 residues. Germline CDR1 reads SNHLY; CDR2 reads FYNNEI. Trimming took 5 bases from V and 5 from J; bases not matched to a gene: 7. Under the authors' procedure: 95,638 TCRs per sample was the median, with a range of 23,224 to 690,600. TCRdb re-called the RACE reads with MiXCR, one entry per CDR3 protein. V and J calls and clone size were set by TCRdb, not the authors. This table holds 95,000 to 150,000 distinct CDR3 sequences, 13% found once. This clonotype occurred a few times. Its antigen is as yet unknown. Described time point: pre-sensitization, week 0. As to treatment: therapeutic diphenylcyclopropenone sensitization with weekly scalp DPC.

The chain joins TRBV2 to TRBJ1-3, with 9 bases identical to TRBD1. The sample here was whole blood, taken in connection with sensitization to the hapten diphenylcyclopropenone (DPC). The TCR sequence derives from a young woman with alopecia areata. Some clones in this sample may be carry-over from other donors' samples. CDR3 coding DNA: TGTGCCAGCAGTAATCCGGGACAGGGTAGAAACACCATATATTTT. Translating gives CASSNPGQGRNTIYF.